This T cell receptor beta chain was retrieved from a study of cytotoxic CD8 clonotypes in ibrutinib-treated CLL. Notes on the study in general: Clonality was higher at baseline than in age-matched healthy donors and tracked circulating CD8+ T-cell counts. Clonality increased with ibrutinib response but returned toward baseline at progression.

A word on this clone: The antigen remains undetermined.

Libraries were prepared by immunoSEQ multiplex PCR; TCRdb keeps only in-frame clonotypes and omits some of them. The sample has 150,000 to 250,000 clones, about 72% seen once; the top ten hold around 15%. CDR3 length: 13 residues. Germline CDR1 is SGHTA and CDR2 is FQGNSA. The V and J ends lost 4 bases and 6 bases respectively, with 13 bases between them. Roughly 2 micrograms of genomic DNA, which was extracted from cryopreserved PBMCs, served as the material used for the TCR beta libraries. The rearrangement uses TRBV7-2 and TRBJ2-7, with TRBD2 as a possible D gene (5 bases). The material sequenced was PBMCs, taken after 24 months of ibrutinib treatment. The TCR originated in a human donor with chronic lymphocytic leukemia. For the CDR3, the DNA is TGTGCCAGCAGCTCCGAGAGAGGGAGCGAGCAGTACTTC. Its translation: CASSSERGSEQYF.